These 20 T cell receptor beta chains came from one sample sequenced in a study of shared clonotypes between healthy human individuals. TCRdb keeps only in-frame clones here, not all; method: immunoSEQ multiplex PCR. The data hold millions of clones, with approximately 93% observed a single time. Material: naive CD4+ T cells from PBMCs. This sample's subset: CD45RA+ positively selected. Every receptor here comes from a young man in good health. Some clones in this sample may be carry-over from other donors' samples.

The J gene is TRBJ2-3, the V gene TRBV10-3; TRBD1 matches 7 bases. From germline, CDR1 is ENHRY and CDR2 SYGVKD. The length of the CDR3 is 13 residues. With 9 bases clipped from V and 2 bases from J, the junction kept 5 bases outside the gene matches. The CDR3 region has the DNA TGTGCCATGGCGACAGGGCCCACAGATACGCAGTATTTT. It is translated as CAMATGPTDTQYF.

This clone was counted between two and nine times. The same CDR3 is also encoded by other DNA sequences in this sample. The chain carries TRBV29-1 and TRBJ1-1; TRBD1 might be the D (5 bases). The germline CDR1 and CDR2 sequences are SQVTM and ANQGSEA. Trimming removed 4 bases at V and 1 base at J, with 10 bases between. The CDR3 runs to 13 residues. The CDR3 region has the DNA TGCAGCGTTGTGTGGGGCGGGAACACTGAAGCTTTCTTT. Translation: CSVVWGGNTEAFF.

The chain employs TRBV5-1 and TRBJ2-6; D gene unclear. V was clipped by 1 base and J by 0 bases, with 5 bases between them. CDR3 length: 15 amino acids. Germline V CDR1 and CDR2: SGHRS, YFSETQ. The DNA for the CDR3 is TGCGCCAGCAGCTTGACGCTCTCTGGGGCCAACGTCCTGACTTTC. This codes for CASSLTLSGANVLTF.

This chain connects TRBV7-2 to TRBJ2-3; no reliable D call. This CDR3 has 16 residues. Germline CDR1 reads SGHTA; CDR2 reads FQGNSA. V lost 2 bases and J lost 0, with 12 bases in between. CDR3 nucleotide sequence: TGTGCCAGCAGCTTATTCGCGAGGCCTAGCACAGATACGCAGTATTTT. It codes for CASSLFARPSTDTQYF.

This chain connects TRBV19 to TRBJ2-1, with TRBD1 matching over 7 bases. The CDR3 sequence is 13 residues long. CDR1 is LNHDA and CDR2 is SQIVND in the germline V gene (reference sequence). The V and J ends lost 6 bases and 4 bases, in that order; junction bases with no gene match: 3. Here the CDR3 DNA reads TGTGCCAGTAGAGAGGGACAGTACAATGAGCAGTTCTTC. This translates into CASREGQYNEQFF. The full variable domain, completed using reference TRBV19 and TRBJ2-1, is DGGITQSPKYLFRKEGQNVTLSCEQNLNHDAMYWYRQDPGQGLRLIYYSQIVNDFQKGDIAEGYSVSREKKESFPLTVTSAQKNPTAFYLCASREGQYNEQFFGPGTRLTVL.

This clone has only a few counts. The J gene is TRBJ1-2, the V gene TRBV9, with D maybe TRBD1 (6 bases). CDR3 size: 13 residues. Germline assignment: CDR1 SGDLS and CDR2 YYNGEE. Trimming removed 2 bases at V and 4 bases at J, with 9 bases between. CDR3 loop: CASSVGGVYGYTF. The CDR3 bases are TGTGCCAGCAGCGTGGGGGGCGTCTATGGCTACACCTTC. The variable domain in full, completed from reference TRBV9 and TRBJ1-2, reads DSGVTQTPKHLITATGQRVTLRCSPRSGDLSVYWYQQSLDQGLQFLIQYYNGEERAKGNILERFSAQQFPDLHSELNLSSLELGDSALYFCASSVGGVYGYTFGSGTRLTVV.

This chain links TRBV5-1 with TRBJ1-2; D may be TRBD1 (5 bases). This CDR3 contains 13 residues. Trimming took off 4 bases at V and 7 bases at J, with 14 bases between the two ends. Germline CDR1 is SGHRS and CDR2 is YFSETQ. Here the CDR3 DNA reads TGCGCCAGCAGCGATTGGAGTGGGGGTGGCTACACCTTC. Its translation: CASSDWSGGGYTF.

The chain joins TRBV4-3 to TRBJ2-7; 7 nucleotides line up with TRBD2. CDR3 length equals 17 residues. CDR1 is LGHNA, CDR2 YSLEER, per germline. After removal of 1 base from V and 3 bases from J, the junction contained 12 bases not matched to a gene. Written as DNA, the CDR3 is TGCGCCAGCAGCCAAGCTTATGGCGGGAGTGAGTTCTACGAGCAGTACTTC. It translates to CASSQAYGGSEFYEQYF.

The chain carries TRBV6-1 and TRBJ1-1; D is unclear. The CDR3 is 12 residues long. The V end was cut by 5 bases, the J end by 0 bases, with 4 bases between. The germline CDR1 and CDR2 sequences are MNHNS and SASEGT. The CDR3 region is CASSLMNTEAFF. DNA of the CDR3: TGTGCCAGCAGTTTGATGAACACTGAAGCTTTCTTT.

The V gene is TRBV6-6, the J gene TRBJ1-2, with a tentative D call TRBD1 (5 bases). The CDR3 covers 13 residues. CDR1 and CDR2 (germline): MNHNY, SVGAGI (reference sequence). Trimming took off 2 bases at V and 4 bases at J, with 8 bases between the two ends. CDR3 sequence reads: CASSYGTSYGYTF. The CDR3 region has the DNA TGTGCCAGCAGTTACGGGACGTCCTATGGCTACACCTTC.

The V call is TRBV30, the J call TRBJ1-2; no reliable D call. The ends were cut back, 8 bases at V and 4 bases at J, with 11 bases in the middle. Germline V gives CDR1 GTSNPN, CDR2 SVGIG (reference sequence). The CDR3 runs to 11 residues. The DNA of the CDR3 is TGTGCCCTACGGCCTAGCTATGGCTACACCTTC. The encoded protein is CALRPSYGYTF.

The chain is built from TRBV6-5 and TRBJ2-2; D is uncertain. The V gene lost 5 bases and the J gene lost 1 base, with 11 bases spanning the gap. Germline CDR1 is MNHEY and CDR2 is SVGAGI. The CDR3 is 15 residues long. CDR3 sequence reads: CASSRDPQNTGELFF. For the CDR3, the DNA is TGTGCCAGCAGTCGCGACCCACAGAACACCGGGGAGCTGTTTTTT.

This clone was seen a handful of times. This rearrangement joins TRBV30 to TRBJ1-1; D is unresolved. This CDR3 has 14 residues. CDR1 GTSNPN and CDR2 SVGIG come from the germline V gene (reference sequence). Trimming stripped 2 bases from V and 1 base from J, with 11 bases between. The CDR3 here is CAWSSITPNTEAFF. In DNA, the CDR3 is TGTGCCTGGAGTTCGATCACACCGAACACTGAAGCTTTCTTT.

The CDR3 nucleotides are TGTGCCAGCAGCTTTGAGGACATCCGGGGGCGTACGCAGTATTTT. It codes for CASSFEDIRGRTQYF. V is TRBV7-9 and J is TRBJ2-3, with D tentatively TRBD1 or TRBD2 (6 bases each). The CDR3 sequence is 15 residues long. The germline gives CDR1 SEHNR, CDR2 FQNEAQ (reference sequence). Trimming stripped 3 bases from V and 8 bases from J, with 18 bases between.

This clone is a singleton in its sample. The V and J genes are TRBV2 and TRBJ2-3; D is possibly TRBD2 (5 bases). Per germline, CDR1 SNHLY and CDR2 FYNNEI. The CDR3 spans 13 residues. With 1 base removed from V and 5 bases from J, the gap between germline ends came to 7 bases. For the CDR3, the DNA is TGTGCCAGCAGTGAAGGGGAGAGAGATACGCAGTATTTT. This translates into CASSEGERDTQYF.

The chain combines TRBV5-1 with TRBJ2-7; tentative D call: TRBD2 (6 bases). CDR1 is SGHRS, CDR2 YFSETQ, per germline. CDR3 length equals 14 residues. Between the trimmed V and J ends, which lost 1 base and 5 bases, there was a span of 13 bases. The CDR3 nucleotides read TGCGCCAGCAGCTTGATCGGGTCTAGCGACGAGCAGTACTTC. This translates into CASSLIGSSDEQYF.

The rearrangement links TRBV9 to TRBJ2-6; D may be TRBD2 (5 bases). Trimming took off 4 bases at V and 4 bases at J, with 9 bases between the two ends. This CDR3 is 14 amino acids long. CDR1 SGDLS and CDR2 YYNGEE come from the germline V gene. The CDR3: CASSPRRGANVLTF. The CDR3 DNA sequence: TGTGCCAGCAGCCCTAGGAGGGGGGCCAACGTCCTGACTTTC.

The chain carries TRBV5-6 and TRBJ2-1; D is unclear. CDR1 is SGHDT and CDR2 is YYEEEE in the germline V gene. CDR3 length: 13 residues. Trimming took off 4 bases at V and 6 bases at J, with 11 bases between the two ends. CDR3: CASSKGLGNEQFF. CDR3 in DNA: TGTGCCAGCAGCAAGGGATTAGGCAATGAGCAGTTCTTC. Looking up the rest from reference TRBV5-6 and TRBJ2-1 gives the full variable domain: DAGVTQSPTHLIKTRGQQVTLRCSPKSGHDTVSWYQQALGQGPQFIFQYYEEEERQRGNFPDRFSGHQFPNYSSELNVNALLLGDSALYLCASSKGLGNEQFFGPGTRLTVL.

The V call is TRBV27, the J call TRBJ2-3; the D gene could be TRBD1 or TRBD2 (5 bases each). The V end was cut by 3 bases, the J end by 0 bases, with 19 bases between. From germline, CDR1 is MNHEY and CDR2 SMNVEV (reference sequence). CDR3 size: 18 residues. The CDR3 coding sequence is TGTGCCAGCAGTTTGACGACGGGACGTAAAGCTAGCACAGATACGCAGTATTTT. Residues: CASSLTTGRKASTDTQYF.

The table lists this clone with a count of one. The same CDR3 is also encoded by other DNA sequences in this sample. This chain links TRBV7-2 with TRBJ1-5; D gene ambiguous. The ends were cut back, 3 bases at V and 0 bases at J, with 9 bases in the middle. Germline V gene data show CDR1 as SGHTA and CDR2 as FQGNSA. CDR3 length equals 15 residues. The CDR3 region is CASSLGGYSNQPQHF. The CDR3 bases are TGTGCCAGCAGCTTGGGAGGTTATAGCAATCAGCCCCAGCATTTT.